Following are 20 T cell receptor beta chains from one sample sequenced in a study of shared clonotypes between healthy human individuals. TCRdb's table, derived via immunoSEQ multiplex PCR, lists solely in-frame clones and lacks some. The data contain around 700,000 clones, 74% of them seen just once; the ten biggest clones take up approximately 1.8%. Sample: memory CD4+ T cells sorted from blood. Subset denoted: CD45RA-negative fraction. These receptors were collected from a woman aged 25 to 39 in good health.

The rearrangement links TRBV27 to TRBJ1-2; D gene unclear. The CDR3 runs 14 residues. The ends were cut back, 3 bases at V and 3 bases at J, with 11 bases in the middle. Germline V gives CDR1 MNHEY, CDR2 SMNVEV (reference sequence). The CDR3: CASSFGGKHYGYTF. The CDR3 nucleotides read TGTGCCAGCAGTTTCGGAGGCAAACACTATGGCTACACCTTC.

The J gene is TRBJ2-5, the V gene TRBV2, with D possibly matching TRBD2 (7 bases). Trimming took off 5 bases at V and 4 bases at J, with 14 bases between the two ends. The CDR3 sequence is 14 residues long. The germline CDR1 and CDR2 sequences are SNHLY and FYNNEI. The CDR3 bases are TGTGCCAGCAGTCAGGGGAGGGAAGGAGAGACCCAGTACTTC. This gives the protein CASSQGREGETQYF.

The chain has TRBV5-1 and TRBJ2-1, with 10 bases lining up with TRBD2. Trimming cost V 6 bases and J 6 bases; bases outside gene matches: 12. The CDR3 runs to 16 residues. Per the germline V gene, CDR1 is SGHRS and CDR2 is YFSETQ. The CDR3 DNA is TGCGCCAGCACCCCGAGGGCTAGCGGGAGTAGCAATGAGCAGTTCTTC. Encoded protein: CASTPRASGSSNEQFF. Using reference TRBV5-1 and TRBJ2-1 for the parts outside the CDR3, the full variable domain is KAGVTQTPRYLIKTRGQQVTLSCSPISGHRSVSWYQQTPGQGLQFLFEYFSETQRNKGNFPGRFSGRQFSNSRSEMNVSTLELGDSALYLCASTPRASGSSNEQFFGPGTRLTVL.

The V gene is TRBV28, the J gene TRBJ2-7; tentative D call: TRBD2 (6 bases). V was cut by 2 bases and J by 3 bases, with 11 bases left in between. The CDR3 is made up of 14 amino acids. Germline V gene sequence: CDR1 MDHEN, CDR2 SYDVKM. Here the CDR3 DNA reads TGTGCCAGCAGTTTACTCGGGACTTACTACGAGCAGTACTTC. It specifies CASSLLGTYYEQYF.

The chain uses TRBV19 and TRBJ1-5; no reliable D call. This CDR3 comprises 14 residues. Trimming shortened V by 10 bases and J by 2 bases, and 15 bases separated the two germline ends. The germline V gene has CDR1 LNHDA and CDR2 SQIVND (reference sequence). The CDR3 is CAMSSGYGNQPQHF. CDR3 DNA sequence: TGTGCCATGAGCTCAGGTTATGGCAATCAGCCCCAGCATTTT.

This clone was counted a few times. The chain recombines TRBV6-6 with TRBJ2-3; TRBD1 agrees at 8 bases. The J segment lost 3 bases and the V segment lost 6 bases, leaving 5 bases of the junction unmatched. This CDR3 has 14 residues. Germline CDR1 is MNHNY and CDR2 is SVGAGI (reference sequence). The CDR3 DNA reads TGTGCCAGCAGACCAGGGGGCGCAACAGATACGCAGTATTTT. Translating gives CASRPGGATDTQYF.

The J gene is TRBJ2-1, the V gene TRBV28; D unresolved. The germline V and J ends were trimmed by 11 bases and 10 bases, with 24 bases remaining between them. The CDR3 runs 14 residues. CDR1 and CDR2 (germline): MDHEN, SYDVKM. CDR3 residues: CALSRAPPTGEQFF. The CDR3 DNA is TGTGCCCTGTCCCGGGCCCCCCCCACCGGGGAGCAGTTCTTC.

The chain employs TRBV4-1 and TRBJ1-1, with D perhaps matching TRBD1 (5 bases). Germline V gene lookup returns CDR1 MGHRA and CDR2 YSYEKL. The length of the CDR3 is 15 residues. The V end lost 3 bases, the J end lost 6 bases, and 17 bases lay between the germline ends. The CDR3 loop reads CASSQIAQGSPEAFF. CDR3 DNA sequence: TGCGCCAGCAGCCAGATAGCCCAGGGCTCCCCTGAAGCTTTCTTT.

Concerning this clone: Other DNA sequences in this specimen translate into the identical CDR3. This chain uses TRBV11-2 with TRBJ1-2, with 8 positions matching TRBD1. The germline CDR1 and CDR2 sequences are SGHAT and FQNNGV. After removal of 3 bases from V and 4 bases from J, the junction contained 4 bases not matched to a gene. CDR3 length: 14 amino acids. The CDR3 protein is CASSLLDRAYGYTF. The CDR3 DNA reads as TGTGCCAGCAGCTTGCTGGACAGGGCCTATGGCTACACCTTC.

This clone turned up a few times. The CDR3 DNA follows: TGTGCCTGGAGTGGCGGGACAGGTCTGCTTGGGGGCAATCAGCCCCAGCATTTT. Translation gives CAWSGGTGLLGGNQPQHF. The rearrangement joins TRBV30 to TRBJ1-5; TRBD1 aligns across 8 bases. There are 18 residues in the CDR3. J was trimmed by 2 bases and V by 1 base; bases with no gene match: 13. Germline CDR1 and CDR2: GTSNPN and SVGIG (reference sequence). The full variable domain, completed using reference TRBV30 and TRBJ1-5, is SQTIHQWPATLVQPVGSPLSLECTVEGTSNPNLYWYRQAAGRGLQLLFYSVGIGQISSEVPQNLSASRPQDRQFILSSKKLLLSDSGFYLCAWSGGTGLLGGNQPQHFGDGTRLSIL.

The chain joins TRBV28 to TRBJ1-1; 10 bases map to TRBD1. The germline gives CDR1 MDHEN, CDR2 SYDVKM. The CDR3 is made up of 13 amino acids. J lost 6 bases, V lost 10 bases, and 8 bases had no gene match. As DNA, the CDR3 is TGTGCCACCAGACAGGGGGCTGGTCCTGAAGCTTTCTTT. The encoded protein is CATRQGAGPEAFF.

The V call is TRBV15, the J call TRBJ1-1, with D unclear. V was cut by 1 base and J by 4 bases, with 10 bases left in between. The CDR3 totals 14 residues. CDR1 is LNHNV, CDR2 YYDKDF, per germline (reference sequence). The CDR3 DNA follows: TGTGCCACCAGCAGAGCTGCGGATTCCACTGAAGCTTTCTTT. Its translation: CATSRAADSTEAFF.

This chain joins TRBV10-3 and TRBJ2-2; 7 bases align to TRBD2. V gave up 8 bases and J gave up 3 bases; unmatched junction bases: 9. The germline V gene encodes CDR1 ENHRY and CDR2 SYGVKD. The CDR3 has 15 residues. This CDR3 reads CAIRPSGADTGELFF. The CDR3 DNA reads TGTGCCATCCGTCCTAGCGGAGCAGACACCGGGGAGCTGTTTTTT.

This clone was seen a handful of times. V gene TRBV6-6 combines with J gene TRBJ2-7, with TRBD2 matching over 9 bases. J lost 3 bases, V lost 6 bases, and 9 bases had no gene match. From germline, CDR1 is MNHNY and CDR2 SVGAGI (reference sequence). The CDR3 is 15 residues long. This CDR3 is CASRLGGTSSYEQYF. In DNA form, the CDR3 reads TGTGCCAGCAGGCTGGGGGGGACTAGCAGCTACGAGCAGTACTTC.

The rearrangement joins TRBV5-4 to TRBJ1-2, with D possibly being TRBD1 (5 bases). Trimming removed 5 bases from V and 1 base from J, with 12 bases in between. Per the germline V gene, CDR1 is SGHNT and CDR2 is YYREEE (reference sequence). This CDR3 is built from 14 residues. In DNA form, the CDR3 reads TGTGCCAGCAGACCCCAGGGTAATAACTATGGCTACACCTTC. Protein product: CASRPQGNNYGYTF.

CDR3 residues: CASSLRWQSYEQYF. For the CDR3, the DNA is TGTGCCAGCAGCTTAAGGTGGCAGTCCTACGAGCAGTACTTC. The J gene is TRBJ2-7, the V gene TRBV7-8; the D is unclear. This CDR3 is 14 amino acids long. V dropped 2 bases and J dropped 1 base, with 9 bases sitting between them. Germline-derived CDR1 and CDR2 are SGHVS and FQNEAQ.

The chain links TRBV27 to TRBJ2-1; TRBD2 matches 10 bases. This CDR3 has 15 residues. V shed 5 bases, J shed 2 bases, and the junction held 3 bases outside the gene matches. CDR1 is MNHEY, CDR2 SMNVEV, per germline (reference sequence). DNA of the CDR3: TGTGCCAGCAGTATAAGCGGGAGGGCCTACAATGAGCAGTTCTTC. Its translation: CASSISGRAYNEQFF.

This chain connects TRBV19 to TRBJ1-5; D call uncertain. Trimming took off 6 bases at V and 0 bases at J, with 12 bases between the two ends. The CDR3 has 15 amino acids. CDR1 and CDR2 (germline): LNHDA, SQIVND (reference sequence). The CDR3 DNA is TGTGCCAGTAGCCCAAAGGCGGATAGCAATCAGCCCCAGCATTTT. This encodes CASSPKADSNQPQHF.

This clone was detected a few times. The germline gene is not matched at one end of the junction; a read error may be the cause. DNA for the CDR3: TGTGCCATCAGTGAGTCCGGGACAGGGACGTTAGACGTCGCCTTC. Translation: CAISESGTGTLDVAF. The V call is TRBV10-3, the J call TRBJ1-2; 9 nucleotides line up with TRBD1. The germline gives CDR1 ENHRY, CDR2 SYGVKD. The CDR3 runs 15 residues.

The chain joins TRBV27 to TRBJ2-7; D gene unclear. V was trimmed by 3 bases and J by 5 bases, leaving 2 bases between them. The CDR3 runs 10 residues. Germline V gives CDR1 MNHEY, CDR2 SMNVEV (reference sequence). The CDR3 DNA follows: TGTGCCAGCAGTTTTGACGAGCAGTACTTC. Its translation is CASSFDEQYF.